The clone carrying this T cell receptor (beta chain) appeared a single time. Its antigen is unknown. Germline CDR1 SGHNT, CDR2 YYREEE (reference sequence). V shed 4 bases and J shed 0 bases, with 14 bases lying between them. This CDR3 has 16 residues. Generated by immunoSEQ multiplex PCR, the TCRdb table keeps only in-frame clones and is missing some. This table has 130,000 to 150,000 clones, under 95% appearing once. The sample comes from a study of T cell responses to AZD1222 COVID-19 vaccine. Findings and caveats of the study: The repertoires were collected only after the peak T cell response. Spike-wide coverage was observed for vaccine-associated CD4 TCRs, with dominant responses at 160-218 and 743-854. Per reports, nearly half of all spike-specific TCRs target regions that are unmutated in variants. The breadth and depth of Spike-specific TCRs increased once two AZD1222 doses had been given.

The source of this sequence is an adult in good health. This chain connects TRBV5-4 to TRBJ2-1, with D possibly being TRBD2 (5 bases). The sequenced sample was peripheral blood, obtained on day 0 of AZD1222 vaccination. The CDR3 protein is CASSPRALSSYNEQFF. In DNA form, the CDR3 reads TGTGCCAGCAGCCCGCGGGCGTTGAGCTCCTACAATGAGCAGTTCTTC.